This T cell receptor beta chain stems from a study of blood T cell repertoires in COVID-19. As for the study in general: The United States, Italy and Spain were the sources of the acute and convalescent COVID-19 samples.

The authors' processing: Estimates of nucleated cell counts were drawn from the amplification of reference gene primers. TCRdb keeps only in-frame clones here, not all; method: immunoSEQ multiplex PCR. The V and J calls and clone size were taken over from that table, and D and trimming were inferred from the DNA. The sample consists of under 130,000 clones, approximately 70% of them appearing once. Germline CDR1 reads SGHTA; CDR2 reads FQGNSA. The V and J ends lost 1 base and 4 bases respectively, with 8 bases between them. This CDR3 comprises 13 residues. The specimen sequenced was peripheral blood. V usage is TRBV7-2 and J usage is TRBJ2-7; a weak D match, TRBD2 (5 bases). This receptor was identified in a man aged 80 or over with acute or convalescent COVID-19. This CDR3 is CASSLGGKYEQYF. CDR3 sequence (DNA): TGTGCCAGCAGCTTAGGAGGGAAATACGAGCAGTACTTC.